Listed here is a single T cell receptor beta chain. TCRdb reanalysed the RACE reads using MiXCR and keeps one entry per CDR3 protein. In the table there are approximately 400,000 distinct CDR3 sequences, roughly 4.8% of which are singletons. Trimming left V 6 bases short and J 0 bases short, with 12 bases between. This CDR3 contains 16 residues. CDR1 is SGHTA, CDR2 FQGNSA, per germline. This sample's time point: patch test 1, 2 weeks after DPC sensitization. Treatment of the sample: therapeutic diphenylcyclopropenone sensitization with weekly scalp DPC. It was from unfractionated whole blood that total RNA was extracted. The source of the sample is a study of human T cells and chemical hapten exposure.

The rearrangement links TRBV7-2 to TRBJ2-6; D remains unclear. The sequenced sample was whole blood, obtained in connection with sensitization to the hapten diphenylcyclopropenone (DPC). This TCR was sampled from a woman in her forties or fifties with alopecia areata. Some clones in this sample may be carry-over from other donors' samples. The chain's CDR3 is CASSLQAFSGANVLTF. CDR3 DNA sequence: TGTGCCAGCAGTTTGCAGGCCTTCTCTGGGGCCAACGTCCTGACTTTC.